Below, 32 T cell receptor beta chains from the same sample are listed, as sequenced in a study of blood T cell repertoires in COVID-19. The protocol was immunoSEQ multiplex PCR, while the TCRdb copy is restricted to in-frame clones and leaves out a portion. This sample has approximately 250,000 clones, with 70% to 90% found just once. Sequences were obtained from PBMCs or T cells enriched from blood (not recorded which). The origin of the receptors is a woman aged 35 to 49 with acute COVID-19.

The chain links TRBV7-2 to TRBJ2-4; 9 nucleotides match TRBD1. The CDR3 contains 15 residues. The V gene's germline CDR1 is SGHTA and CDR2 FQGNSA. J was trimmed by 4 bases and V by 5 bases; bases with no gene match: 6. The CDR3 nucleotides are TGTGCCAGCAGCCGTGGGGGACAGGGTAAAAACATTCAGTACTTC. It encodes CASSRGGQGKNIQYF.

V usage is TRBV11-2 and J usage is TRBJ2-7; TRBD1 agrees at 8 bases. The V and J ends lost 6 bases and 6 bases, in that order; junction bases with no gene match: 10. This CDR3 is built from 14 residues. CDR1 is SGHAT and CDR2 is FQNNGV in the germline V gene. The CDR3 loop is CASSYAGQGPEQYF. The DNA of the CDR3 is TGTGCCAGCAGTTACGCCGGACAGGGTCCCGAGCAGTACTTC.

V gene TRBV5-1 combines with J gene TRBJ1-2, with D perhaps matching TRBD1 (6 bases). The CDR3 covers 16 residues. The V gene lost 4 bases and the J gene lost 0 bases, with 16 bases spanning the gap. Per germline, CDR1 SGHRS and CDR2 YFSETQ. CDR3 sequence reads: CASSEQGTAANYGYTF. In nucleotides, the CDR3 is TGCGCCAGCAGCGAACAGGGAACGGCGGCTAACTATGGCTACACCTTC.

The chain carries TRBV18 and TRBJ2-1; possible D gene TRBD1, 6 bases. The V and J ends lost 2 bases and 7 bases respectively, with 12 bases between them. CDR1 and CDR2 (germline): KGHSH, LQKENI. The CDR3 covers 14 residues. CDR3 region: CASSPSGTINEQFF. In DNA, the CDR3 is TGTGCCAGCTCACCATCCGGGACAATTAATGAGCAGTTCTTC.

The chain couples TRBV19 to TRBJ1-5; no firm D call. In germline, CDR1 is LNHDA, CDR2 SQIVND (reference sequence). V lost 3 bases and J lost 7, with 16 bases in between. This CDR3 is built from 15 residues. The CDR3 is CASSMEEVREQPQHF. The CDR3, as DNA: TGTGCCAGTAGTATGGAGGAGGTCCGGGAACAGCCCCAGCATTTT.

This rearrangement joins TRBV11-2 to TRBJ1-2; maybe TRBD1 (6 bases). Trimming took 3 bases from V and 11 from J, leaving 16 bases between them. This CDR3 has 13 residues. Germline V gives CDR1 SGHAT, CDR2 FQNNGV. CDR3 protein: CASSFRDTRVYTF. As DNA, the CDR3 is TGTGCCAGCAGCTTCCGGGACACTAGGGTGTACACCTTC.

This chain connects TRBV2 to TRBJ1-4; TRBD1 aligns across 9 bases. Unmatched junction bases numbered 16, after V lost 4 bases and J lost 10 bases. CDR1 SNHLY and CDR2 FYNNEI come from the germline V gene. The CDR3 spans 17 residues. CDR3 sequence: CASSGPTTGGASRKLFF. The CDR3 DNA sequence: TGTGCCAGCAGTGGACCCACCACAGGGGGCGCATCAAGAAAACTGTTTTTT.

This clone has a single count. This chain joins TRBV24-1 and TRBJ2-5, with D perhaps TRBD1 (6 bases). Between the trimmed V and J ends, which lost 4 bases and 4 bases, there was a span of 12 bases. Germline assignment: CDR1 KGHDR and CDR2 SFDVKD. CDR3 size: 14 residues. The CDR3 sequence is CATSDYSGAETQYF. CDR3 nucleotide sequence: TGTGCCACCAGTGACTATTCAGGGGCAGAGACCCAGTACTTC.

The V call is TRBV18, the J call TRBJ2-7, with 7 bases matching TRBD2. Germline loops: CDR1 KGHSH, CDR2 LQKENI. Trimming removed 3 bases from V and 2 bases from J; junction bases left unmatched: 1. This CDR3 contains 13 residues. The CDR3 nucleotides are TGTGCCAGCTCACCGGGGGGGACCTACGAGCAGTACTTC. Translated, it gives CASSPGGTYEQYF.

The CDR3 loop is CASSAPTTISTDTQYF. CDR3 DNA: TGTGCCAGCAGCGCGCCTACTACTATCAGCACAGATACGCAGTATTTT. The V gene is TRBV5-4, the J gene TRBJ2-3; no clear D. This CDR3 has 16 amino acids. Trimming left V 4 bases short and J 0 bases short, with 15 bases between. Germline lookup yields CDR1 SGHNT and CDR2 YYREEE (reference sequence).

V gene TRBV27 combines with J gene TRBJ2-1; 9 bases are shared with TRBD1. Germline assignment: CDR1 MNHEY and CDR2 SMNVEV (reference sequence). The length of the CDR3 is 16 residues. The V segment lost 3 bases and the J segment 7 bases; nucleotides outside the gene matches: 10. CDR3: CASSFPGQGRRNEQFF. The CDR3 DNA sequence: TGTGCCAGCAGTTTTCCGGGACAGGGACGTCGGAATGAGCAGTTCTTC.

This clone was counted only a few times. This sequence joins TRBV2 and TRBJ2-7, with unresolved D. Trimming cost V 2 bases and J 6 bases, with 11 bases left between them. The CDR3 contains 13 residues. In germline, CDR1 is SNHLY, CDR2 FYNNEI. CDR3 sequence reads: CASSEYYGGEQYV. The CDR3, as DNA: TGTGCCAGCAGTGAATATTACGGTGGCGAGCAGTACGTC.

The chain uses TRBV6-2 or TRBV6-3 and TRBJ2-5; 7 bases align to TRBD2. Germline CDR1 reads MNHEY; CDR2 reads SVGEGT. CDR3 size: 16 residues. V dropped 0 bases and J dropped 5; count of bases not matched to a gene: 9. The CDR3 is CASSYSLGGYAETQYF. In DNA, the CDR3 is TGTGCCAGCAGTTACTCTCTGGGGGGGTACGCGGAGACCCAGTACTTC.

The gene calls are TRBV30 and TRBJ1-2; D gene ambiguous. Germline CDR1 reads GTSNPN; CDR2 reads SVGIG (reference sequence). This CDR3 contains 14 residues. V lost 3 bases and J lost 5, with 16 bases in between. CDR3 nucleotides: TGTGCCTGGAGGGACTTCAGGCTTCCGTATGGCTACACCTTC. It codes for CAWRDFRLPYGYTF. The full variable domain, rest sourced from reference TRBV30 and TRBJ1-2, is SQTIHQWPATLVQPVGSPLSLECTVEGTSNPNLYWYRQAAGRGLQLLFYSVGIGQISSEVPQNLSASRPQDRQFILSSKKLLLSDSGFYLCAWRDFRLPYGYTFGSGTRLTVV.

The table lists this clone with a count of one. J is TRBJ2-5 and V is TRBV3-1 (or the pseudogene TRBV3-2); TRBD1 might be the D (6 bases). CDR3 length: 14 amino acids. Trimming shortened V by 1 base and J by 7 bases, and 13 bases separated the two germline ends. The germline CDR1 and CDR2 sequences are LGHDT and YNNKEL (reference sequence). DNA of the CDR3: TGTGCCAGCAGCCAAGGCAGGGGTGGGGGGACCCAGTACTTC. Residues: CASSQGRGGGTQYF.

This chain connects TRBV7-9 to TRBJ1-1; TRBD1 matches 11 bases. The CDR3 is 16 residues long. Germline loops: CDR1 SEHNR, CDR2 FQNEAQ (reference sequence). The ends lost 6 bases at V and 1 base at J; junction bases unmatched: 7. CDR3: CASSGQGAIENTEAFF. CDR3 coding DNA: TGTGCCAGCAGTGGACAGGGGGCGATTGAGAACACTGAAGCTTTCTTT.

The chain combines TRBV24-1 with TRBJ2-1, with 11 bases identical to TRBD2. The CDR3 covers 18 residues. Germline values: CDR1 KGHDR, CDR2 SFDVKD. With 0 bases clipped from V and 6 bases from J, the junction kept 9 bases outside the gene matches. CDR3 nucleotides: TGTGCCACCAGTGATTTGCCGACTAGCGGGGCGTCCCGCAATGAGCAGTTCTTC. Protein: CATSDLPTSGASRNEQFF.

This chain links TRBV4-3 with TRBJ2-5, with TRBD2 matching over 8 bases. The V and J ends lost 1 base and 5 bases, in that order; junction bases with no gene match: 6. Germline assignment: CDR1 LGHNA and CDR2 YSLEER. This CDR3 spans 15 amino acids. The CDR3 spells CASSQGFSGVETQYF. CDR3 nucleotides: TGCGCCAGCAGCCAAGGATTTAGCGGGGTCGAGACCCAGTACTTC.

This chain connects TRBV7-2 to TRBJ2-3; tentatively, D is TRBD1 (6 bases). V was pared by 2 bases and J by 2 bases, with 11 bases between. CDR1 is SGHTA, CDR2 FQGNSA, per germline. There are 15 residues in the CDR3. The CDR3 DNA follows: TGTGCCAGCAGCTTACCGAGACAGGCCACAGATACGCAGTATTTT. Translated: CASSLPRQATDTQYF.

On this clone itself: One junction end does not reproduce the germline sequence, and a read error may be involved. Here the CDR3 DNA reads TGTGCCAGCAGTTACGTAGTAGACTCCCACAATGAGCAGTTCTTC. As protein: CASSYVVDSHNEQFF. The chain has TRBV6-2 or TRBV6-3 and TRBJ2-1; D not resolved. The CDR3 runs 15 residues. Germline assignment: CDR1 MNHEY and CDR2 SVGEGT.

The V gene is TRBV7-2, the J gene TRBJ1-1; the match to TRBD1 covers 8 bases. This CDR3 spans 15 amino acids. V shed 1 base and J 1 base; nucleotides not matched to a gene: 2. In germline, CDR1 is SGHTA, CDR2 FQGNSA. The CDR3 coding sequence is TGTGCCAGCAGCTTAGGGGACAGGAGGAACACTGAAGCTTTCTTT. Its translation is CASSLGDRRNTEAFF.

Only a few counts were recorded for this clone. The CDR3 coding sequence is TGTGCCAGCAGCCTGGACAGGGGGGGTTCACCCCTCCACTTT. Translated, it gives CASSLDRGGSPLHF. The rearrangement uses TRBV4-2 and TRBJ1-6; 10 positions match TRBD1. CDR3 length: 14 residues. The V and J ends lost 4 bases and 9 bases, in that order; junction bases with no gene match: 3. Per the germline V gene, CDR1 is LGHNA and CDR2 is YNFKEQ.

CDR3 sequence: CAWSQGQGATKNIQYF. Written as DNA, the CDR3 is TGTGCCTGGAGTCAGGGACAGGGGGCGACCAAAAACATTCAGTACTTC. The chain has TRBV30 and TRBJ2-4; TRBD1 agrees at 12 bases. Unmatched junction bases numbered 4, after V lost 2 bases and J lost 2 bases. The CDR3 covers 16 residues. Germline-derived CDR1 and CDR2 are GTSNPN and SVGIG (reference sequence).

The chain has TRBV20-1 and TRBJ2-7, with 9 bases aligning to TRBD1. The CDR3 extends over 11 amino acids. The V gene end was trimmed by 5 bases and the J gene end by 8 bases; junction bases not matched to a gene: 4. The germline V gene has CDR1 DFQATT and CDR2 SNEGSKA (reference sequence). The CDR3, as DNA: TGCAGTGCTCGACAGGGGGAAAAGCAGTACTTC. It codes for CSARQGEKQYF.

The chain combines TRBV5-1 with TRBJ1-3; 11 bases align to TRBD1. J lost 4 bases, V lost 4 bases, and 4 bases had no gene match. The CDR3 spans 15 residues. CDR1 SGHRS and CDR2 YFSETQ come from the germline V gene. CDR3 sequence (DNA): TGCGCCAGCAGCCCCAGGACAGGGGGCGGAAACACCATATATTTT. Protein sequence: CASSPRTGGGNTIYF.

About this clone itself: In the same sample, other DNA sequences code for this CDR3. The chain recombines TRBV9 with TRBJ2-1; 7 bases map to TRBD2. The CDR3 is made up of 15 amino acids. V was clipped by 0 bases and J by 3 bases; unmatched bases: 3. Germline V CDR1 and CDR2: SGDLS, YYNGEE. CDR3 coding DNA: TGTGCCAGCAGCGTAGGTCGCGGGAGCTACAATGAGCAGTTCTTC. Protein sequence: CASSVGRGSYNEQFF.

The chain carries TRBV6-5 and TRBJ1-3, with D uncertain. The germline V gene encodes CDR1 MNHEY and CDR2 SVGAGI. Trimming stripped 4 bases from V and 0 bases from J, with 13 bases between. The CDR3 loop spans 16 amino acids. As DNA, the CDR3 is TGTGCCAGCAGTTCACCCAGGTCTTCCTCTGGAAACACCATATATTTT. Its translation: CASSSPRSSSGNTIYF.

J is TRBJ2-2 and V is TRBV4-1; the match to TRBD1 covers 7 bases. In germline, CDR1 is MGHRA, CDR2 YSYEKL. The CDR3 has 18 amino acids. After removal of 0 bases from V and 3 bases from J, the junction contained 10 bases not matched to a gene. DNA for the CDR3: TGCGCCAGCAGCCAAGACCTCGTGGCAGGGGGTTACACCGGGGAGCTGTTTTTT. This encodes CASSQDLVAGGYTGELFF.

The rearrangement links TRBV4-2 to TRBJ2-2, with D unclear. The ends were cut back, 0 bases at V and 1 base at J, with 6 bases in the middle. The germline CDR1 and CDR2 sequences are LGHNA and YNFKEQ. The CDR3 consists of 15 residues. CDR3 loop: CASSQDLGNTGELFF. As DNA, the CDR3 is TGTGCCAGCAGCCAAGATCTAGGGAACACCGGGGAGCTGTTTTTT.

V is TRBV6-2 or TRBV6-3 and J is TRBJ1-1; 7 bases fit TRBD1. Germline loops: CDR1 MNHEY, CDR2 SVGEGT. The V segment lost 4 bases and the J segment 2 bases; nucleotides outside the gene matches: 7. The length of the CDR3 is 15 residues. In nucleotides, the CDR3 is TGTGCCAGCAGTTCTTTAGGGACAGCAAACACTGAAGCTTTCTTT. This codes for CASSSLGTANTEAFF.

The DNA for the CDR3 is TGTGCCAGCAGCAAAGGGTTGGGGGGGCTGACAGATACGCAGTATTTT. It specifies CASSKGLGGLTDTQYF. This chain connects TRBV21-1 to TRBJ2-3; the table calls TRBD2, which could not be checked here. TRBV21-1 is a recognized pseudogene. This CDR3 has 16 amino acids.

The chain carries TRBV5-5 and TRBJ1-2; no clear D gene. Germline lookup yields CDR1 SGHKS and CDR2 YYEKEE (reference sequence). V shed 4 bases and J shed 12 bases, with 22 bases lying between them. The CDR3 is 14 residues long. CDR3 sequence: CASSLSATPQSDTF. CDR3 nucleotide sequence: TGTGCCAGCAGCCTCTCGGCCACCCCTCAAAGCGACACCTTC.